What follows are 16 T cell receptor beta chains derived from one specimen sequenced in a study of blood T cell repertoires in COVID-19. Sequenced by immunoSEQ multiplex PCR; TCRdb stores in-frame clones only, minus some. This repertoire shows tens of thousands of clones, around 67% found once; its top ten account for 3% to 4.5%. What was sequenced was peripheral blood. Source of these receptors: a man aged 70 or older with COVID-19, enrolled during active disease.

CDR3 loop: CASSPPRGFGYEQYF. In nucleotides, the CDR3 is TGTGCCAGCAGCCCCCCGCGGGGGTTCGGCTACGAGCAGTACTTC. The chain uses TRBV27 and TRBJ2-7; 7 nucleotides match TRBD2. Per the germline V gene, CDR1 is MNHEY and CDR2 is SMNVEV (reference sequence). The CDR3 totals 15 residues. V shed 6 bases and J 3 bases; nucleotides not matched to a gene: 11.

The rearrangement joins TRBV5-1 to TRBJ1-1; 9 nucleotides match TRBD1. CDR3 size: 14 residues. Unmatched junction bases numbered 1, after V lost 4 bases and J lost 0 bases. Germline V gives CDR1 SGHRS, CDR2 YFSETQ. The CDR3 DNA reads as TGCGCCAGCAGCGGGACAGGGTTGAACACTGAAGCTTTCTTT. Protein product: CASSGTGLNTEAFF.

The gene calls are TRBV2 and TRBJ2-3, with D tentatively TRBD1 (6 bases). Trimming shortened V by 5 bases and J by 0 bases, and 12 bases separated the two germline ends. This CDR3 is 15 amino acids long. Germline loops: CDR1 SNHLY, CDR2 FYNNEI. The CDR3: CASSFRGPSTDTQYF. CDR3 nucleotide sequence: TGTGCCAGCAGTTTCAGGGGACCTAGCACAGATACGCAGTATTTT.

V usage is TRBV7-2 and J usage is TRBJ1-1; D might be TRBD1 (5 bases). Trimming left V 5 bases short and J 10 bases short, with 17 bases between. There are 13 residues in the CDR3. Germline V gene lookup returns CDR1 SGHTA and CDR2 FQGNSA. CDR3 amino acids: CASSIPRVYRAFF. The CDR3 DNA sequence: TGTGCCAGCAGCATACCCAGGGTATATCGAGCTTTCTTT.

The rearrangement joins TRBV5-1 to TRBJ2-6, with D unclear. V lost 0 bases and J 0 bases, leaving 7 bases between the germline ends. The CDR3 spans 16 residues. Germline V gene sequence: CDR1 SGHRS, CDR2 YFSETQ. The CDR3 DNA sequence: TGCGCCAGCAGCTTGGCCTCTCCCTCTGGGGCCAACGTCCTGACTTTC. Protein sequence: CASSLASPSGANVLTF.

The V call is TRBV9, the J call TRBJ2-5; D is unresolved. The CDR3 totals 14 residues. Trimming stripped 0 bases from V and 5 bases from J, with 11 bases between. Germline CDR1 is SGDLS and CDR2 is YYNGEE. The CDR3 sequence is CASSVATARETQYF. The CDR3 nucleotides read TGTGCCAGCAGCGTAGCTACGGCCAGGGAGACCCAGTACTTC. Full variable domain (missing parts from reference TRBV9 and TRBJ2-5): DSGVTQTPKHLITATGQRVTLRCSPRSGDLSVYWYQQSLDQGLQFLIQYYNGEERAKGNILERFSAQQFPDLHSELNLSSLELGDSALYFCASSVATARETQYFGPGTRLLVL.

This clone was counted a single time. This chain uses TRBV5-5 with TRBJ2-2, with 7 bases aligning to TRBD2. The CDR3 sequence is 17 residues long. The germline V gene has CDR1 SGHKS and CDR2 YYEKEE (reference sequence). J lost 2 bases, V lost 1 base, and 8 bases had no gene match. CDR3 amino acids: CASSLPSGSPNTGELFF. The CDR3 DNA reads TGTGCCAGCAGCTTGCCTAGCGGAAGCCCCAACACCGGGGAGCTGTTTTTT.

This chain links TRBV6-5 with TRBJ2-7, with 14 bases matching TRBD2. V trimming: 7 bases; J trimming: 6 bases; junction bases outside the gene matches: 8. Per the germline V gene, CDR1 is MNHEY and CDR2 is SVGAGI. The CDR3 loop spans 15 amino acids. DNA of the CDR3: TGTGCCAGCAACAGACTAGCGGGAGGGCCCGGCGAGCAGTACTTC. Translation: CASNRLAGGPGEQYF.

This clone was observed a few times. The chain has TRBV12-3 or TRBV12-4 and TRBJ2-7; possibly TRBD1 for D (5 bases). The CDR3 length is 13 residues. Trimming removed 5 bases from V and 3 bases from J, with 11 bases in between. CDR3 nucleotides: TGTGCCAGCAGTCCTCCGACAGACTACGAGCAGTACTTC. Protein product: CASSPPTDYEQYF.

This chain uses TRBV5-4 with TRBJ1-1; D gene ambiguous. CDR1 is SGHNT, CDR2 YYREEE, per germline (reference sequence). The CDR3 length is 14 residues. V was cut by 2 bases and J by 3 bases, with 11 bases left in between. DNA of the CDR3: TGTGCCAGCAGCTTAGCCCTCGGAGACACTGAAGCTTTCTTT. Amino acids: CASSLALGDTEAFF. Looking up the rest from reference TRBV5-4 and TRBJ1-1 gives the full variable domain: ETGVTQSPTHLIKTRGQQVTLRCSSQSGHNTVSWYQQALGQGPQFIFQYYREEENGRGNFPPRFSGLQFPNYSSELNVNALELDDSALYLCASSLALGDTEAFFGQGTRLTVV.

The rearrangement joins TRBV7-9 to TRBJ1-2; 10 nucleotides agree with TRBD1. The V and J ends lost 4 bases and 3 bases, in that order; junction bases with no gene match: 2. Per the germline V gene, CDR1 is SEHNR and CDR2 is FQNEAQ (reference sequence). CDR3 size: 14 residues. The CDR3 reads CASSSGTGDYGYTF. The CDR3, as DNA: TGTGCCAGCAGCTCGGGGACAGGGGACTATGGCTACACCTTC.

A few counts support this clone. The chain has TRBV5-1 and TRBJ1-5; D not resolved. CDR3 length equals 13 residues. Trimming pared 0 bases from V and 10 bases from J, leaving 11 bases between. CDR1 and CDR2 from the germline V gene are SGHRS and YFSETQ. The CDR3: CASSLGLQSPQHF. The CDR3 region has the DNA TGCGCCAGCAGCTTGGGACTTCAGAGTCCCCAGCATTTT.

This chain connects TRBV6-5 to TRBJ2-2; D is undetermined. Germline lookup yields CDR1 MNHEY and CDR2 SVGAGI. The CDR3 is made up of 11 amino acids. V lost 10 bases and J 6 bases, leaving 9 bases between the germline ends. CDR3 in DNA: TGTGCCACCACGCGGCCCGGGGAGCTGTTTTTT. It specifies CATTRPGELFF.

This chain joins TRBV6-5 and TRBJ1-4, with 7 bases fitting TRBD1. V was clipped by 2 bases and J by 5 bases; unmatched bases: 2. CDR1 MNHEY and CDR2 SVGAGI come from the germline V gene. The CDR3 totals 14 residues. The CDR3 DNA is TGTGCCAGCAGTTACGCAGGGGGAAATGAAAAACTGTTTTTT. Its translation: CASSYAGGNEKLFF.

The genes are TRBV5-3 and TRBJ1-2; 8 nucleotides align to TRBD1. TRBV5-3 is an ORF, and what it does is uncertain. CDR3 length equals 16 residues. The V gene end was trimmed by 4 bases and the J gene end by 8 bases; junction bases not matched to a gene: 16. The CDR3 region has the DNA TGTGCCAGAAGCCTATTAGGACAGGGCTTTTGTTGCGGCTACACCTTC. It codes for CARSLLGQGFCCGYTF.

There are many counts of this clone. The genes are TRBV7-2 and TRBJ1-5; D is uncertain. The CDR3 is 15 residues long. The germline V and J ends were trimmed by 2 bases and 0 bases, with 8 bases remaining between them. Germline-derived CDR1 and CDR2 are SGHTA and FQGNSA. Here the CDR3 DNA reads TGTGCCAGCAGCTTAACAGTCTATAGCAATCAGCCCCAGCATTTT. Residues: CASSLTVYSNQPQHF.